The 27 T cell receptor beta chains in this list originate from one sample, sequenced in a study of blood T cell repertoires in COVID-19. Method: immunoSEQ multiplex PCR; TCRdb's copy keeps in-frame clones and lacks some. The sample lists roughly 80,000 clones; around 83% were seen once. The sample consisted of peripheral blood. Receptors originate from a man aged 45-60 years with acute or convalescent COVID-19.

This clone showed up many times. The rearrangement uses TRBV29-1 and TRBJ2-1; the match to TRBD2 covers 9 bases. Trimming took 0 bases from V and 14 from J; bases not matched to a gene: 8. The CDR3 is 13 residues long. Germline lookup yields CDR1 SQVTM and CDR2 ANQGSEA. CDR3 region: CSVEDGSGGYEFF. The CDR3 coding sequence is TGCAGCGTTGAAGATGGGAGCGGGGGGTATGAGTTCTTC.

The chain has TRBV7-8 and TRBJ2-1; 7 bases agree with TRBD1. The germline V gene has CDR1 SGHVS and CDR2 FQNEAQ. The CDR3 is 16 residues long. J gave up 5 bases and V 2 bases, and 9 bases lay outside the gene matches. CDR3: CASSLYETGWNNEQFF. CDR3 nucleotide sequence: TGTGCCAGCAGCTTATATGAGACAGGGTGGAACAATGAGCAGTTCTTC.

This chain joins TRBV7-2 and TRBJ1-6, with TRBD1 as a possible D gene (6 bases). The V gene lost 4 bases and the J gene lost 9 bases, with 19 bases spanning the gap. The germline gives CDR1 SGHTA, CDR2 FQGNSA. The CDR3 consists of 16 residues. The CDR3 loop is CASSYRRGGASSPLHF. DNA of the CDR3: TGTGCCAGCAGCTACCGGCGGGGGGGGGCCTCTTCACCCCTCCACTTT.

The chain carries TRBV7-8 and TRBJ2-3, with 12 bases aligning to TRBD2. J was trimmed by 7 bases and V by 3 bases; bases with no gene match: 8. The CDR3 runs 16 residues. Germline CDR1 is SGHVS and CDR2 is FQNEAQ. The CDR3 sequence: CASSFWGTSGLNTQYF. CDR3 nucleotides: TGTGCCAGCAGCTTTTGGGGGACTAGCGGGTTGAATACGCAGTATTTT.

This rearrangement joins TRBV7-2 to TRBJ2-3, with 14 nucleotides matching TRBD2. V trimming: 6 bases; J trimming: 8 bases; junction bases outside the gene matches: 13. The germline V gene encodes CDR1 SGHTA and CDR2 FQGNSA. This CDR3 is 17 amino acids long. CDR3 residues: CASRENSGTSGSGTQYF. CDR3 nucleotides: TGTGCCAGCAGAGAGAACTCCGGGACTAGCGGGAGTGGTACGCAGTATTTT. Combining the CDR3 with reference TRBV7-2 and TRBJ2-3 gives the whole variable domain GAGVSQSPSNKVTEKGKDVELRCDPISGHTALYWYRQSLGQGLEFLIYFQGNSAPDKSGLPSDRFSAERTGGSVSTLTIQRTQQEDSAVYLCASRENSGTSGSGTQYFGPGTRLTVL.

The chain couples TRBV5-1 to TRBJ2-4; the D gene is possibly TRBD1 (5 bases). Germline values: CDR1 SGHRS, CDR2 YFSETQ. V was pared by 1 base and J by 4 bases, with 15 bases between. The CDR3 length is 16 residues. For the CDR3, the DNA is TGCGCCAGCAGCTTGACCTCAGGGATAGGGAAAAACATTCAGTACTTC. It codes for CASSLTSGIGKNIQYF.

This clone showed up just a few times. The rearrangement uses TRBV18 and TRBJ2-1, with D tentatively TRBD2 (6 bases). V was cut by 6 bases and J by 1 base, with 16 bases left in between. Germline CDR1 KGHSH, CDR2 LQKENI. This CDR3 has 16 residues. The CDR3 DNA sequence: TGTGCCAGCTCGGTACCGGGACTCTCGTCCTACAATGAGCAGTTCTTC. Encoded protein: CASSVPGLSSYNEQFF.

In this sample, this clone turned up a few times. The chain employs TRBV19 and TRBJ1-2; no clear D. The CDR3 spans 16 residues. Germline values: CDR1 LNHDA, CDR2 SQIVND (reference sequence). V lost 3 bases and J 0 bases, leaving 14 bases between the germline ends. In DNA form, the CDR3 reads TGTGCCAGTAGTATCGCCGGAGTCAACACTAACTATGGCTACACCTTC. It codes for CASSIAGVNTNYGYTF.

The chain has TRBV9 and TRBJ2-1, with 11 bases matching TRBD2. The ends lost 3 bases at V and 6 bases at J; junction bases unmatched: 5. The CDR3 extends over 15 amino acids. Germline V gene sequence: CDR1 SGDLS, CDR2 YYNGEE. CDR3 in amino acids: CASSATSGSPNEQFF. The CDR3 coding sequence is TGTGCCAGCAGCGCCACTAGCGGGAGTCCCAATGAGCAGTTCTTC. The variable domain in full, with the rest retrieved from reference TRBV9 and TRBJ2-1, is DSGVTQTPKHLITATGQRVTLRCSPRSGDLSVYWYQQSLDQGLQFLIQYYNGEERAKGNILERFSAQQFPDLHSELNLSSLELGDSALYFCASSATSGSPNEQFFGPGTRLTVL.

This CDR3 reads CASSNQRGGLNEQFF. The CDR3 DNA follows: TGTGCCAGTAGTAACCAGCGGGGGGGCTTAAATGAGCAGTTCTTC. V usage is TRBV19 and J usage is TRBJ2-1, with 10 nucleotides matching TRBD2. The germline gives CDR1 LNHDA, CDR2 SQIVND (reference sequence). The trim removed 4 bases at V and 7 bases at J, leaving 7 bases unmatched. CDR3 length: 15 residues.

This chain connects TRBV5-5 to TRBJ1-5; tentative D call: TRBD1 (5 bases). The CDR3 is 18 amino acids. Germline V CDR1 and CDR2: SGHKS, YYEKEE (reference sequence). The V gene lost 0 bases and the J gene lost 5 bases, with 21 bases spanning the gap. The CDR3 here is CASSLGSRARVTDQPQHF. The CDR3 DNA reads TGTGCCAGCAGCTTGGGGAGCAGGGCGCGCGTAACGGATCAGCCCCAGCATTTT. Full variable domain (missing parts from reference TRBV5-5 and TRBJ1-5): DAGVTQSPTHLIKTRGQQVTLRCSPISGHKSVSWYQQVLGQGPQFIFQYYEKEERGRGNFPDRFSARQFPNYSSELNVNALLLGDSALYLCASSLGSRARVTDQPQHFGDGTRLSIL.

The CDR3 loop is CASSQERGLAVTGELFF. The CDR3 DNA reads as TGCGCCAGCAGCCAAGAGAGGGGACTAGCGGTCACCGGGGAGCTGTTTTTT. V is TRBV4-3 and J is TRBJ2-2; 11 positions match TRBD2. J lost 4 bases, V lost 0 bases, and 4 bases had no gene match. The CDR3 has 17 amino acids. Germline V gives CDR1 LGHNA, CDR2 YSLEER.

This clone was recorded once. This chain links TRBV11-2 with TRBJ1-1; D remains unclear. The germline gives CDR1 SGHAT, CDR2 FQNNGV. The CDR3 is made up of 11 amino acids. CDR3 protein: CVWRDQAEAFF. The CDR3 DNA reads TGTGTCTGGCGGGATCAGGCTGAAGCTTTCTTT.

The chain carries TRBV3-1 (or the pseudogene TRBV3-2) and TRBJ2-7; D remains unclear. Germline values: CDR1 LGHDT, CDR2 YNNKEL (reference sequence). Deletions cut 2 bases from V and 3 bases from J, with 5 bases between. This CDR3 is built from 12 residues. This CDR3 is CASSQTYYEQYF. CDR3 bases: TGTGCCAGCAGCCAAACATACTACGAGCAGTACTTC.

The V and J genes are TRBV5-3 and TRBJ2-1; 14 bases map to TRBD2. TRBV5-3 is labeled an ORF, and its function is uncertain. Germline trimming cut 4 bases from V and 0 bases from J; bases unmatched to any gene: 6. The CDR3 has 18 amino acids. The DNA of the CDR3 is TGTGCCAGAAGCACCCGACTAGCGGGGGGGCCCTCCTACAATGAGCAGTTCTTC. It specifies CARSTRLAGGPSYNEQFF.

This clone was recorded only once. The rearrangement joins TRBV5-5 to TRBJ1-5, with TRBD1 matching over 9 bases. J gave up 7 bases and V 4 bases, and 9 bases lay outside the gene matches. CDR3 length: 15 residues. Germline-derived CDR1 and CDR2 are SGHKS and YYEKEE (reference sequence). The CDR3 loop reads CASSPGTGSQQPQHF. For the CDR3, the DNA is TGTGCCAGCAGCCCCGGGACAGGGTCGCAACAGCCCCAGCATTTT.

The V and J genes are TRBV9 and TRBJ2-3, with D possibly matching TRBD2 (5 bases). This CDR3 contains 13 residues. V shed 6 bases and J shed 4 bases, with 12 bases lying between them. Per the germline V gene, CDR1 is SGDLS and CDR2 is YYNGEE. CDR3 coding DNA: TGTGCCAGCACCTACGCGGGCGCAGATACGCAGTATTTT. The encoded protein is CASTYAGADTQYF.

This chain joins TRBV5-6 and TRBJ1-1; 7 nucleotides align to TRBD1. The CDR3 is made up of 14 amino acids. The trim removed 3 bases at V and 8 bases at J, leaving 10 bases unmatched. Germline CDR1 and CDR2: SGHDT and YYEEEE. The CDR3 loop is CASSWDGEQGEAFF. The CDR3 coding sequence is TGTGCCAGCAGCTGGGACGGTGAACAGGGGGAAGCTTTCTTT.

The chain combines TRBV4-1 with TRBJ1-1; D is unresolved. V lost 0 bases and J 8 bases, leaving 16 bases between the germline ends. The CDR3 extends over 15 amino acids. CDR1 MGHRA and CDR2 YSYEKL come from the germline V gene. CDR3 sequence reads: CASSQEEWRSPEAFF. In DNA, the CDR3 is TGCGCCAGCAGCCAAGAAGAGTGGAGGTCCCCCGAAGCTTTCTTT.

The CDR3: CASSPGQGSIYGYTF. CDR3 DNA: TGTGCCAGCAGTCCTGGACAGGGATCTATCTATGGCTACACCTTC. The V call is TRBV28, the J call TRBJ1-2, with 8 bases identical to TRBD1. Germline CDR1 reads MDHEN; CDR2 reads SYDVKM. This CDR3 contains 15 residues. J lost 4 bases, V lost 5 bases, and 9 bases had no gene match.

The chain links TRBV6-2 or TRBV6-3 to TRBJ2-3, with TRBD2 identical over 8 bases. CDR1 and CDR2 from the germline V gene are MNHEY and SVGEGT. The CDR3 is 18 residues long. Unmatched junction bases numbered 14, after V lost 6 bases and J lost 0 bases. CDR3 in DNA: TGTGCCAGCAGCACGGGACTAGGTCCTCGGAGAAGCACAGATACGCAGTATTTT. As protein: CASSTGLGPRRSTDTQYF.

V usage is TRBV24-1 and J usage is TRBJ2-3, with a weak D call TRBD2 (5 bases). Trimming took off 9 bases at V and 4 bases at J, with 13 bases between the two ends. The CDR3 sequence is 13 residues long. CDR1 and CDR2 from the germline V gene are KGHDR and SFDVKD. The CDR3: CATSRSGADTQYF. CDR3 nucleotides: TGTGCCACCTCTAGGAGCGGAGCAGATACGCAGTATTTT.

The chain is built from TRBV5-4 and TRBJ2-5, with 10 bases that match TRBD2. The V gene's germline CDR1 is SGHNT and CDR2 YYREEE (reference sequence). Germline trimming cut 2 bases from V and 4 bases from J; bases unmatched to any gene: 11. CDR3 length: 17 residues. As DNA, the CDR3 is TGTGCCAGCAGCTTCCCTTCCCTAGCGGGAGTGGGAGAGACCCAGTACTTC. Amino acid sequence: CASSFPSLAGVGETQYF.

This clone was seen only a few times. The rearrangement links TRBV28 to TRBJ1-1; 10 bases map to TRBD1. Per the germline V gene, CDR1 is MDHEN and CDR2 is SYDVKM. J lost 10 bases, V lost 2 bases, and 7 bases had no gene match. The CDR3 is 14 residues long. The CDR3 here is CASSLVGQGGSAFF. CDR3 sequence (DNA): TGTGCCAGCAGTTTAGTCGGACAGGGGGGTTCAGCTTTCTTT. Complete variable domain (other parts from reference TRBV28 and TRBJ1-1): DVKVTQSSRYLVKRTGEKVFLECVQDMDHENMFWYRQDPGLGLRLIYFSYDVKMKEKGDIPEGYSVSREKKERFSLILESASTNQTSMYLCASSLVGQGGSAFFGQGTRLTVV.

This clone was counted once. The J gene is TRBJ2-3, the V gene TRBV13; D may be TRBD1 (5 bases). This CDR3 has 16 amino acids. V was clipped by 1 base and J by 5 bases, with 16 bases between them. Germline V lookup: CDR1 PRHDT, CDR2 FYEKMQ (reference sequence). CDR3 protein: CASSLEWQGGGDTQYF. The CDR3 coding sequence is TGTGCCAGCAGCTTAGAATGGCAGGGCGGCGGAGATACGCAGTATTTT.

The chain joins TRBV27 to TRBJ2-4; 10 nucleotides match TRBD1. V lost 2 bases, J lost 1 base, and 11 bases stayed unmatched. The CDR3 totals 19 residues. CDR1 and CDR2 (germline): MNHEY, SMNVEV (reference sequence). This chain's CDR3 is CASSLKVTGQGFAKNIQYF. CDR3 sequence (DNA): TGTGCCAGCAGTTTAAAAGTTACGGGACAGGGGTTTGCCAAAAACATTCAGTACTTC.

The CDR3 nucleotides read TGTGCCAGCAGCCAGTCCTCTTTTGTCTCTGCCAAAAACATTCAGTACTTC. Translated: CASSQSSFVSAKNIQYF. The rearrangement joins TRBV3-1 (or the pseudogene TRBV3-2) to TRBJ2-4; no reliable D call. The CDR3 length is 17 residues. Germline V CDR1 and CDR2: LGHDT, YNNKEL (reference sequence). V was trimmed by 3 bases and J by 1 base, leaving 16 bases between them.